This is a list of T cell receptor beta chains from one sample in a study of blood T cell repertoires in COVID-19. Produced via immunoSEQ multiplex PCR; TCRdb's table is partial and in-frame only. Among under 80,000 clones, around 77% were seen once, and the ten largest hold roughly 22%. Sequencing used peripheral blood. The receptor source for this set is a man at least 80 years old with active or convalescent COVID-19. Both conserved end residues are trimmed from each CDR3.

TRBJ2-7 12 TRBV2 ASRVGSPTYEQY
TRBJ2-1 10 TRBV2 ASRRGGLEQF
TRBJ2-7 14 TRBV2 ASLELAGAGAYEQY
TRBJ2-5 15 TRBV5-4 ASSPPGLAGGGETQY
TRBJ1-3 13 TRBV5-6 ASSSGGFSGNTIY
TRBJ2-7 13 TRBV3-1/TRBV3-2 ASSPTGAGGGEQY
TRBJ2-3 10 TRBV25-1 AVAGDTDTQY
TRBJ2-3 11 TRBV19 ASNPTGTDTQY
TRBJ2-1 13 TRBV9 ASSVAGGASGEQF
TRBJ1-2 14 TRBV4-1 ASSQVGPREGYGYT
TRBJ1-1 11 TRBV12-3/TRBV12-4 ASSFRQGTEAF
TRBJ1-2 11 TRBV19 ASSWTGFSGYT
TRBJ1-2 11 TRBV4-1 ASSQPGEGGYT
TRBJ2-7 14 TRBV7-2 ASSLSAAHSSYEQY